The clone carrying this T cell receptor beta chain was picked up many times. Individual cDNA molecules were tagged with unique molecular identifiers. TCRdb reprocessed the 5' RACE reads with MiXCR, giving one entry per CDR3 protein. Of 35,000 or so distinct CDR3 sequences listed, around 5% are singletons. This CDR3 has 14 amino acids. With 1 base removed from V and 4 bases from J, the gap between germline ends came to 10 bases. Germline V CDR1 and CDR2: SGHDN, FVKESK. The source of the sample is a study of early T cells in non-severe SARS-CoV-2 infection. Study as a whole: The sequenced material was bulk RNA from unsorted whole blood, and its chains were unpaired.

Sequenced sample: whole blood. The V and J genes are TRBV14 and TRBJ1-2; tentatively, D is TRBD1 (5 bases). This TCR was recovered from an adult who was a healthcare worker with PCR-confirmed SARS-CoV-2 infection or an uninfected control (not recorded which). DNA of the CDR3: TGTGCCAGCAGCCAAGTCCAGGGTGGCTATGGCTACACCTTC. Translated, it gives CASSQVQGGYGYTF.